Below are 13 T cell receptor delta chains sequenced from a single sample in a study of gamma-delta T cells after stem cell transplantation. TCRdb re-called clones from the RT-PCR reads using CATT. This sample carries roughly 600 delta-chain clones, 20% to 25% of them seen once, and the ten largest clones take 30% to 45%. Input material: gamma-delta T cells. These receptors all come from a human donor. It is not recorded whose cells these are; they may come from a transplant donor.

This clone was observed a few times. The protein TCRdb lists belongs to a much larger clone and differs from this DNA's translation at residue 5, which points to a read error; the protein shown is made from the DNA. The V gene is uncalled and the J gene is TRDJ1; TRDD3, the table's D call, lacks a check against the DNA. The CDR3 is 15 residues long. The CDR3 spells CACDVLGSGTDKLIF. The CDR3 nucleotides read TGTGCCTGTGACGTACTGGGATCCGGGACGGATAAACTCATCTTT.

Regarding this clone: It differs at one base from a far larger clone, so likely a read error. V usage is TRDV2 and J usage is TRDJ1; TRDD3 aligns across 11 bases. In germline, CDR1 is GEAIGNYY, CDR2 EKD. The CDR3 has 17 amino acids. CDR3 DNA sequence: TGTGCCTGTTACTCAGTACTGGGGGATATGTACACCGATAAACCCATCTTT. Residues: CACYSVLGDMYTDKPIF.

There are a few counts of this clone. The J gene is TRDJ1, the V gene TRDV2; 11 bases match TRDD3. Germline CDR1 reads GEAIGNYY; CDR2 reads EKD. J was trimmed by 0 bases and V by 3 bases; bases with no gene match: 8. The CDR3 loop spans 17 amino acids. As DNA, the CDR3 is TGTGCCTGTGACCCTGTACTGGGGGATATGTACACCGATAAACTCATCTTT. It is translated as CACDPVLGDMYTDKLIF.

On this clone: This likely reflects a read error, since a far larger clone is one base away. V and J are TRDV2 and TRDJ1; 8 bases fit TRDD3. Germline V gives CDR1 GEAIGNYY, CDR2 EKD. Trimming removed 0 bases from V and 1 base from J; junction bases left unmatched: 15. The CDR3 spans 19 residues. Here the CDR3 DNA reads TGTGCCTGTGACACCGCTGAGGGGATACACAGAGTGGGCACCGATAAACTCATCTTT. This sequence encodes CACDTAEGIHRVGTDKLIF.

This clone came up a few times. For this DNA, TCRdb reports the protein of a much larger clone, which diverges at residue 9, most likely from a read error; the protein presented here is translated directly from the DNA. The chain uses TRDV2 and TRDJ1, with 7 bases identical to TRDD3. The CDR3 totals 17 residues. Germline values: CDR1 GEAIGNYY, CDR2 EKD. V was pared by 3 bases and J by 0 bases, with 12 bases of the junction left unmatched. In nucleotides, the CDR3 is TGTGCCTGTGACCCTATACTGGGGAATGGTAACACCGATAAACTCATCTTT. It is translated as CACDPILGNGNTDKLIF.

This clone is large. The chain couples TRDV2 to TRDJ3; TRDD3 matches 12 bases. Trimming removed 3 bases from V and 0 bases from J; junction bases left unmatched: 8. The CDR3 extends over 20 amino acids. The germline V gene encodes CDR1 GEAIGNYY and CDR2 EKD. The CDR3 spells CACDPVLGDTSSWDTRQMFF. As DNA, the CDR3 is TGTGCCTGTGACCCTGTACTGGGGGATACTAGCTCCTGGGACACCCGACAGATGTTTTTC.

This clone turned up a few times. Only one base separates this from a far larger clonotype, so it likely reflects a read error. The sample contains more than one DNA sequence encoding this CDR3. The chain employs TRDV2 and TRDJ1; 9 nucleotides agree with TRDD3. With 4 bases clipped from V and 9 bases from J, the junction kept 11 bases outside the gene matches. This CDR3 spans 14 amino acids. The germline V gene has CDR1 GEAIGNYY and CDR2 EKD. The CDR3 reads CACDTIGGYRELIF. The DNA for the CDR3 is TGTGCCTGTGATACGATCGGGGGATACCGAGAACTCATCTTT.

The table lists this clone with a few counts. This CDR3 is CACDTVSGGYGTDKLIF. The DNA for the CDR3 is TGTGCCTGTGACACCGTGTCAGGGGGATACGGTACCGATAAACTCATCTTT. The gene calls are TRDV2 and TRDJ1; 10 bases map to TRDD3. CDR3 length equals 17 residues. CDR1 is GEAIGNYY, CDR2 EKD, per germline. J gave up 2 bases and V 0 bases, and 8 bases lay outside the gene matches.

With respect to this clone: Given a far larger clone just one base away, this is likely a sequencing read error. This chain joins TRDV2 and TRDJ1; 8 nucleotides align to TRDD3. Germline trimming cut 6 bases from V and 0 bases from J; bases unmatched to any gene: 14. The CDR3 covers 17 residues. Germline V gene data show CDR1 as GEAIGNYY and CDR2 as EKD. The CDR3 DNA follows: TGTGCCTGTTACTCAGTACTGGGGGGTATGTACACCGATAAACTCATCTTT. Protein product: CACYSVLGGMYTDKLIF.

There are a few counts of this clone. This likely reflects a read error, since a far larger clone is one base away. The chain links TRDV2 to TRDJ1; TRDD3 aligns across 11 bases. Germline V CDR1 and CDR2: GEAIGNYY, EKD. The CDR3 is made up of 21 amino acids. The CDR3 here is CACDTVPTSGGYLAYTDKPIF. DNA of the CDR3: TGTGCCTGTGACACAGTTCCTACTTCTGGGGGATACCTGGCGTACACCGATAAACCCATCTTT.

A remark on this clone: This probably arose from a read error, given a far larger clone one base away. The V gene was left uncalled, and the J gene is TRDJ1; the D call in the table, TRDD3, was not verified against the DNA. CDR3 length: 21 residues. CDR3 DNA: TGTGCCTGTGCCACAGTTCCTACTTCTGGGGGATACCTGGCGTACACCGATAAACTCATCTTT. This codes for CACATVPTSGGYLAYTDKLIF.

Concerning this clone: This likely stems from a read error, as it lies one base from a far larger clone. The genes are TRDV2 and TRDJ1; 13 bases align to TRDD3. The J gene comes from matching the DNA to germline here; TCRdb lacks it. With V trimmed by 0 bases and J by 1 base, 10 bases remained unmatched. The CDR3 sequence is 19 residues long. Germline CDR1 and CDR2: GEAIGNYY and EKD. The CDR3 region is CACDTVRLGDTAGTDKLIF. CDR3 coding DNA: TGTGCCTGTGACACCGTTCGACTGGGGGATACGGCGGGCACCGATAAACTCATCTTT.

This clone was counted a few times. One base separates it from a far larger clone, so it is likely a read error. J is TRDJ1 and V is TRDV2, with D possibly being TRDD3 (6 bases). Germline V gene data show CDR1 as GEAIGNYY and CDR2 as EKD. This CDR3 has 15 amino acids. Trimming cost V 2 bases and J 0 bases, with 12 bases left between them. CDR3 residues: CACDKLGMHTDKLIF. The CDR3 DNA reads as TGTGCCTGTGACAAGCTGGGGATGCACACCGATAAACTCATCTTT.